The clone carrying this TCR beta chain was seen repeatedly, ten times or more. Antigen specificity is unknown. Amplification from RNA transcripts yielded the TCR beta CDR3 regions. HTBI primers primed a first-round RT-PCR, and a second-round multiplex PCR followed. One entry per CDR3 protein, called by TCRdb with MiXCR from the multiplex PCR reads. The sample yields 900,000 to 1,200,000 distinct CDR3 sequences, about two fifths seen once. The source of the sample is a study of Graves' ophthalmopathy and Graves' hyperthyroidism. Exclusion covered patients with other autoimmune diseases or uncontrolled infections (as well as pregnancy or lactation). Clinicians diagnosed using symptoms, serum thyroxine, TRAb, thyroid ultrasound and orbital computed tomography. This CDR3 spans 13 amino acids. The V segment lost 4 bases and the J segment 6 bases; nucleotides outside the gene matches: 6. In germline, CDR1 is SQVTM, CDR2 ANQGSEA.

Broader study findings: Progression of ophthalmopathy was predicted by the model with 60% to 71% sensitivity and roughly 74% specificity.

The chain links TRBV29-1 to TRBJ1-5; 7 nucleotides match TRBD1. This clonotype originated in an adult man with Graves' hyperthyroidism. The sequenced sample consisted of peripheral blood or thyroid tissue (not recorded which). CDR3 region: CSVVTGVGQPQHF. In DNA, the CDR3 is TGCAGCGTTGTAACAGGGGTCGGTCAGCCCCAGCATTTT.